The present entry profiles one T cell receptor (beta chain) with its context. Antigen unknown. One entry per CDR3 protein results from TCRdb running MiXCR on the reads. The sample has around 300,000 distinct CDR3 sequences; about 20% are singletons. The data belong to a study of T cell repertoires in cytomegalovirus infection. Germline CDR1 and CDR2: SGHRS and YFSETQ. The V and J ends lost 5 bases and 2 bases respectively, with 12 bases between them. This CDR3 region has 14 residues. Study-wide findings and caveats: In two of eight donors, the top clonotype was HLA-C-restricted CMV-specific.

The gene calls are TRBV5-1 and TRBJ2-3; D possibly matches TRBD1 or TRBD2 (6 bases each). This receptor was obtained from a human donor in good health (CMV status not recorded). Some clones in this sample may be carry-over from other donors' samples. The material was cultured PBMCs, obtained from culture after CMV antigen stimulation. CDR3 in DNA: TGCGCCAGCAGTAAGGGGGAGGTCACAGATACGCAGTATTTT. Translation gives CASSKGEVTDTQYF. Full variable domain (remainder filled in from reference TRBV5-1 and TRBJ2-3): KAGVTQTPRYLIKTRGQQVTLSCSPISGHRSVSWYQQTPGQGLQFLFEYFSETQRNKGNFPGRFSGRQFSNSRSEMNVSTLELGDSALYLCASSKGEVTDTQYFGPGTRLTVL.